This T cell receptor beta chain was sequenced during a study of T cells in Graves' hyperthyroidism and ophthalmopathy. Study-wide results and limits: Ophthalmopathy got predicted by the model a median approximately 6.3 months before its onset.

This CDR3 contains 16 residues. V was shortened by 0 bases and J by 1 base, with 7 bases between the two germline ends. Germline loops: CDR1 SGHTA, CDR2 FQGNSA. Template material for amplifying TCR beta CDR3 regions consisted of RNA transcripts. HTBI primers were used for first-round RT-PCR of the TCR CDR3. From the multiplex PCR reads, TCRdb called clonotypes with MiXCR, one entry per CDR3 protein. The top ten hold approximately 18% of the sample, which has around 580,000 distinct CDR3 sequences, approximately 16% seen once. This clonotype was seen many times. What it binds is unknown. When ophthalmopathy did not progress within 18 months, Graves' hyperthyroidism was considered stable. Researchers barred patients who had uncontrolled infection, other autoimmune disease, pregnancy or lactation. Diagnostic assessment was based on clinical symptoms, serum thyroxine and TRAb, thyroid ultrasound and orbital computed tomography.

This sequence originates from a woman aged 18-30 years with Graves' hyperthyroidism. The source material was blood. The chain has TRBV7-2 and TRBJ1-6; no clear D. The CDR3 sequence is CASSLAAGSYNSPLHF. In DNA form, the CDR3 reads TGTGCCAGCAGCTTAGCCGCGGGATCCTATAATTCACCCCTCCACTTT.